Below are 19 T cell receptor beta chains sequenced from a single sample in a study of blood T cells in healthy people across ages. For the second PCR, which ran for roughly 6 to 11 cycles, a sample-barcoded 5' primer and a J-beta primer mix were used. TCRdb redid the calling of the 5' RACE reads with MiXCR, one entry per CDR3 protein. The sample holds about 2 million distinct CDR3 sequences, about 50% seen once. Input material: blood. The receptors were sampled from a woman aged 40 to 50 in good health.

The table lists this clonotype with a few counts. V is TRBV29-1 and J is TRBJ2-5; TRBD1 is a possible D gene (5 bases). CDR1 and CDR2 from the germline V gene are SQVTM and ANQGSEA. Trimming cost V 4 bases and J 2 bases, with 8 bases left between them. The CDR3 has 12 amino acids. The CDR3 is CSVARAQETQYF. The CDR3 DNA reads TGCAGCGTTGCCAGGGCTCAAGAGACCCAGTACTTC.

The V and J genes are TRBV20-1 and TRBJ2-5; TRBD2 is a possible D gene (6 bases). V was cut by 0 bases and J by 2 bases, with 10 bases left in between. Germline-derived CDR1 and CDR2 are DFQATT and SNEGSKA (reference sequence). CDR3 length equals 14 residues. CDR3 region: CSAREWGLQETQYF. The CDR3 DNA reads TGCAGTGCTAGAGAATGGGGACTTCAAGAGACCCAGTACTTC.

The rearrangement joins TRBV2 to TRBJ2-7; D is unclear. The CDR3 runs to 11 residues. The ends were cut back, 9 bases at V and 7 bases at J, with 13 bases in the middle. Germline assignment: CDR1 SNHLY and CDR2 FYNNEI. For the CDR3, the DNA is TGTGCCAGGACCGCGATAGAGGAGCAGTACTTC. It yields the protein CARTAIEEQYF.

V usage is TRBV29-1 and J usage is TRBJ1-1; 8 positions match TRBD1. The germline CDR1 and CDR2 sequences are SQVTM and ANQGSEA. This CDR3 spans 16 amino acids. J was trimmed by 4 bases and V by 7 bases; bases with no gene match: 17. CDR3 coding DNA: TGCAGCGCCATAGACAGGGGATCTCCCCGTAGCACTGAAGCTTTCTTT. Its protein is CSAIDRGSPRSTEAFF.

This clonotype was detected a few times. This sequence joins TRBV20-1 and TRBJ2-7; 8 nucleotides match TRBD2. The J call may be mistaken, given a closer DNA end match to TRBJ2-5. The CDR3 runs 18 residues. CDR1 is DFQATT, CDR2 SNEGSKA, per germline (reference sequence). CDR3 sequence (DNA): TGCAGTGCTACGACCTCGGGGGGGCCTCGGCCCACCCAAGAGACCCAGTACTTC. Residues: CSATTSGGPRPTQETQYF.

The V and J genes are TRBV6-1 and TRBJ1-2; D perhaps matches TRBD1 (6 bases). V was clipped by 7 bases and J by 6 bases, with 33 bases between them. CDR3 length equals 19 residues. Germline loops: CDR1 MNHNS, CDR2 SASEGT. CDR3 bases: TGTGCCAGCACAAAGAAAGGGGGGACACGACAGAGTGGAACTAATGGCTACACCTTC. Protein: CASTKKGGTRQSGTNGYTF.

This chain connects TRBV4-3 to TRBJ2-1, with 9 bases aligning to TRBD2. The junction had 7 bases not matched to a gene; V was cut back by 4 bases and J by 3 bases. This CDR3 has 16 amino acids. Germline CDR1 is LGHNA and CDR2 is YSLEER. The CDR3: CASSPFSGGNYNEQFF. The DNA for the CDR3 is TGCGCCAGCAGCCCCTTTAGCGGGGGAAACTACAATGAGCAGTTCTTC.

V gene TRBV9 combines with J gene TRBJ2-1; 10 bases map to TRBD2. Unmatched junction bases numbered 11, after V lost 0 bases and J lost 8 bases. The CDR3 is 17 residues long. Germline V gene data show CDR1 as SGDLS and CDR2 as YYNGEE. The CDR3: CASSVESLAGVLDEQFF. CDR3 DNA sequence: TGTGCCAGCAGCGTAGAATCCCTAGCGGGGGTATTGGATGAGCAGTTCTTC.

This chain joins TRBV11-2 and TRBJ2-5; D call uncertain. The DNA end lines up better with TRBJ2-1; the J call may be wrong. Germline CDR1 SGHAT, CDR2 FQNNGV. The CDR3 covers 16 residues. The DNA of the CDR3 is TGTGCCAGCAGCTTAGAAGCCGCCAGGCCTCAAGAGACCCAGTTCTTC. This encodes CASSLEAARPQETQFF.

V gene TRBV12-3 or TRBV12-4 combines with J gene TRBJ1-2, with 8 bases fitting TRBD1. J gave up 0 bases and V 5 bases, and 5 bases lay outside the gene matches. The CDR3 length is 15 residues. CDR3 bases: TGTGCCAGCAGTGCACAGGGGGGATCTAACTATGGCTACACCTTC. This encodes CASSAQGGSNYGYTF.

The V and J genes are TRBV28 and TRBJ2-7, with no clear D. This CDR3 has 15 amino acids. V lost 2 bases and J 0 bases, leaving 11 bases between the germline ends. Per the germline V gene, CDR1 is MDHEN and CDR2 is SYDVKM. The CDR3 sequence is CASSLAVRSSYEQYF. Written as DNA, the CDR3 is TGTGCCAGCAGTTTAGCGGTTAGGAGCTCCTACGAGCAGTACTTC.

The chain uses TRBV25-1 and TRBJ1-2; the D gene is possibly TRBD1 (6 bases). There are 15 residues in the CDR3. V was trimmed by 1 base and J by 6 bases, leaving 15 bases between them. Germline lookup yields CDR1 MGHDK and CDR2 SYGVNS. The CDR3 spells CASSESGGRQDGYTF. The CDR3 coding sequence is TGTGCCAGCAGTGAATCGGGCGGACGACAGGATGGCTACACCTTC.

The rearrangement joins TRBV7-9 to TRBJ2-1, with D perhaps matching TRBD1 (6 bases). V lost 4 bases and J 7 bases, leaving 11 bases between the germline ends. Germline CDR1 SEHNR, CDR2 FQNEAQ (reference sequence). The CDR3 loop spans 13 amino acids. The CDR3 loop is CASSWGPGNEQFF. The CDR3 DNA reads as TGTGCCAGCAGCTGGGGGCCGGGAAATGAGCAGTTCTTC.

The sample holds a few counts of this clonotype. This chain uses TRBV6-5 with TRBJ1-5; TRBD1 aligns across 8 bases. V lost 3 bases and J lost 3; bases outside the gene matches: 1. The CDR3 totals 14 residues. Germline-derived CDR1 and CDR2 are MNHEY and SVGAGI. The CDR3 here is CASSYQGANQPQHF. The DNA for the CDR3 is TGTGCCAGCAGTTATCAGGGGGCCAATCAGCCCCAGCATTTT.

The V and J genes are TRBV20-1 and TRBJ2-3; D is unresolved. This CDR3 has 14 amino acids. Per the germline V gene, CDR1 is DFQATT and CDR2 is SNEGSKA (reference sequence). The V end was cut by 1 base, the J end by 2 bases, with 10 bases between. CDR3 loop: CSARAETHTDTQYF. The CDR3 DNA reads TGCAGTGCTAGAGCGGAGACTCACACAGATACGCAGTATTTT.

This clonotype was seen a handful of times. This chain connects TRBV29-1 to TRBJ1-1; 8 nucleotides line up with TRBD1. Looked up from germline, CDR1 is SQVTM and CDR2 is ANQGSEA. The CDR3 loop spans 14 amino acids. The trim removed 7 bases at V and 5 bases at J, leaving 12 bases unmatched. CDR3 in amino acids: CSAAGGEDGTEAFF. The CDR3 DNA reads as TGCAGCGCAGCAGGGGGCGAGGACGGAACTGAAGCTTTCTTT.

J is TRBJ2-1 and V is TRBV5-6; TRBD2 matches 10 bases. The CDR3 has 17 amino acids. Germline lookup yields CDR1 SGHDT and CDR2 YYEEEE. V dropped 0 bases and J dropped 6; count of bases not matched to a gene: 9. CDR3 in DNA: TGTGCCAGCAGCTTGGCCCTAGCGGGGGTTAGCCTCAATGAGCAGTTCTTC. This encodes CASSLALAGVSLNEQFF.

The chain links TRBV7-9 to TRBJ2-3; D may be TRBD1 (5 bases). This CDR3 has 13 residues. V gave up 5 bases and J gave up 7 bases, with 13 bases separating them. Per the germline V gene, CDR1 is SEHNR and CDR2 is FQNEAQ (reference sequence). The CDR3 DNA sequence: TGTGCCAGCAGCCGTGCAGGGTTATATACGCAGTATTTT. Protein: CASSRAGLYTQYF. Filled out from reference TRBV7-9 and TRBJ2-3, the complete variable domain reads DTGVSQNPRHKITKRGQNVTFRCDPISEHNRLYWYRQTLGQGPEFLTYFQNEAQLEKSRLLSDRFSAERPKGSFSTLEIQRTEQGDSAMYLCASSRAGLYTQYFGPGTRLTVL.

This chain joins TRBV7-2 and TRBJ2-7, with D perhaps TRBD1 (6 bases). This CDR3 is built from 16 residues. CDR1 and CDR2 (germline): SGHTA, FQGNSA. The ends were cut back, 7 bases at V and 2 bases at J, with 21 bases in the middle. The CDR3 bases are TGTGCCAGCAAATTCTCAAGGGTAGAGGGGGCCTACGAGCAGTACTTC. Translated: CASKFSRVEGAYEQYF.